Listed here are 12 T cell receptor beta chains from one sample, sequenced in a study of early T cells in non-severe SARS-CoV-2 infection. TCRdb re-derived calls from the 5' RACE reads in MiXCR, one entry per CDR3 protein. The sample has over 30,000 distinct CDR3 sequences, under 6% seen once. The sequenced sample consisted of whole blood. The receptors were sampled from an adult who was a healthcare worker with PCR-confirmed SARS-CoV-2 infection or an uninfected control (not recorded which).

This clonotype was observed a handful of times. CDR3 protein: CASSSGRGPGNEKLFF. CDR3 sequence (DNA): TGTGCCAGCAGTTCAGGACGGGGGCCGGGTAATGAAAAACTGTTTTTT. The chain is built from TRBV7-2 and TRBJ1-4; possible D gene TRBD1, 6 bases. The CDR3 contains 16 residues. The germline V gene encodes CDR1 SGHTA and CDR2 FQGNSA. Trimming stripped 6 bases from V and 4 bases from J, with 18 bases between.

This clonotype was detected ten times or more. The J gene is TRBJ2-5, the V gene TRBV4-3, with a tentative D call TRBD1 (6 bases). The CDR3 runs to 15 residues. CDR1 is LGHNA and CDR2 is YSLEER in the germline V gene. V lost 0 bases and J lost 5, with 13 bases in between. The CDR3 coding sequence is TGCGCCAGCAGCCAAGAAGGCAGGGGCCCGGAGACCCAGTACTTC. Amino acids: CASSQEGRGPETQYF.

The chain has TRBV5-1 and TRBJ2-2, with 15 bases matching TRBD2. The CDR3 consists of 17 residues. Germline CDR1 is SGHRS and CDR2 is YFSETQ. The V segment lost 4 bases and the J segment 7 bases; nucleotides outside the gene matches: 8. The CDR3 sequence: CASSPGLAGGPVGELFF. The CDR3 DNA is TGCGCCAGCAGCCCAGGACTAGCGGGAGGGCCAGTCGGGGAGCTGTTTTTT. The full variable domain, completed using reference TRBV5-1 and TRBJ2-2, is KAGVTQTPRYLIKTRGQQVTLSCSPISGHRSVSWYQQTPGQGLQFLFEYFSETQRNKGNFPGRFSGRQFSNSRSEMNVSTLELGDSALYLCASSPGLAGGPVGELFFGEGSRLTVL.

This clonotype was seen ten or more times. The chain joins TRBV25-1 to TRBJ1-3; D might be TRBD1 (6 bases). The CDR3 covers 15 residues. The V end lost 1 base, the J end lost 4 bases, and 11 bases lay between the germline ends. Germline V CDR1 and CDR2: MGHDK, SYGVNS. The CDR3 region has the DNA TGTGCCAGCAGTGAATTTGGGGGCCAGGGAAACACCATATATTTT. Its protein product is CASSEFGGQGNTIYF. Full variable domain (missing parts from reference TRBV25-1 and TRBJ1-3): EADIYQTPRYLVIGTGKKITLECSQTMGHDKMYWYQQDPGMELHLIHYSYGVNSTEKGDLSSESTVSRIRTEHFPLTLESARPSHTSQYLCASSEFGGQGNTIYFGEGSWLTVV.

The rearrangement links TRBV28 to TRBJ2-7, with D uncertain. The CDR3 totals 12 residues. CDR1 is MDHEN, CDR2 SYDVKM, per germline. Trimming took 5 bases from V and 4 from J, leaving 9 bases between them. CDR3 bases: TGTGCCAGCAGTGCCGATGCGTACGAGCAGTACTTC. Amino acid sequence: CASSADAYEQYF.

This chain uses TRBV5-4 with TRBJ2-2; a weak D match, TRBD1 (6 bases). Germline V lookup: CDR1 SGHNT, CDR2 YYREEE (reference sequence). There are 14 residues in the CDR3. Trimming pared 4 bases from V and 3 bases from J, leaving 10 bases between. CDR3 sequence (DNA): TGTGCCAGCAGCGTGGACAGATACACCGGGGAGCTGTTTTTT. Translating gives CASSVDRYTGELFF. The variable domain in full, completed from reference TRBV5-4 and TRBJ2-2, reads ETGVTQSPTHLIKTRGQQVTLRCSSQSGHNTVSWYQQALGQGPQFIFQYYREEENGRGNFPPRFSGLQFPNYSSELNVNALELDDSALYLCASSVDRYTGELFFGEGSRLTVL.

At least ten counts were recorded for this clonotype. This chain connects TRBV27 to TRBJ2-4; D may be TRBD2 (6 bases). This CDR3 has 13 residues. The V gene's germline CDR1 is MNHEY and CDR2 SMNVEV (reference sequence). Trimming took off 10 bases at V and 0 bases at J, with 10 bases between the two ends. CDR3 sequence: CATAGLAKNIQYF. The CDR3 DNA is TGTGCCACGGCGGGGCTAGCCAAAAACATTCAGTACTTC.

This clonotype was observed at least ten times. J is TRBJ2-5 and V is TRBV7-3; 9 bases map to TRBD1. The CDR3 sequence is 13 residues long. Germline V gives CDR1 SGHTA, CDR2 FQGTGA. Unmatched junction bases numbered 3, after V lost 5 bases and J lost 5 bases. The CDR3 DNA reads TGTGCCAGCAGCCAAGACAGGGGGGAGACCCAGTACTTC. It translates to CASSQDRGETQYF.

This clonotype has ten or more counts. The chain links TRBV28 to TRBJ2-7, with a weak D call TRBD1 (5 bases). The germline V gene has CDR1 MDHEN and CDR2 SYDVKM. The CDR3 contains 14 residues. The germline V and J ends were trimmed by 2 bases and 4 bases, with 12 bases remaining between them. The CDR3 bases are TGTGCCAGCAGTTTACAACGGACACCATACGAGCAGTACGTC. Encoded protein: CASSLQRTPYEQYV.

This clonotype was detected many times. The chain carries TRBV10-2 and TRBJ2-1, with 11 bases identical to TRBD2. Germline V gene data show CDR1 as WSHSY and CDR2 as SAAADI. The CDR3 spans 15 residues. J was trimmed by 0 bases and V by 8 bases; bases with no gene match: 3. The CDR3 coding sequence is TGCGCCAGCGTAGCGGGAGGGACCTCCTACAATGAGCAGTTCTTC. Translation gives CASVAGGTSYNEQFF.

This clonotype was counted ten times or more. This chain joins TRBV5-1 and TRBJ2-7; 9 nucleotides align to TRBD1. Germline CDR1 reads SGHRS; CDR2 reads YFSETQ. V was clipped by 4 bases and J by 4 bases; unmatched bases: 6. The CDR3 spans 14 residues. This CDR3 is CASSPGTGSYEQYF. The CDR3 bases are TGCGCCAGCAGCCCCGGGACAGGGTCATACGAGCAGTACTTC.

By sample fraction, this clonotype is medium-sized (0.01 to 0.1%). The V and J genes are TRBV29-1 and TRBJ1-5; the D is unclear. Germline CDR1 reads SQVTM; CDR2 reads ANQGSEA. This CDR3 is built from 13 residues. V was trimmed by 6 bases and J by 3 bases, leaving 12 bases between them. CDR3 sequence reads: CSVADRYNQPQHF. The CDR3 DNA is TGCAGCGTCGCTGACCGGTACAATCAGCCCCAGCATTTT.